This T cell receptor beta chain is drawn from a study of T cell changes during pregnancy in multiple sclerosis. CDR1 and CDR2 (germline): MNHEY, SMNVEV (reference sequence). CDR3 length: 16 residues. With 3 bases removed from V and 8 bases from J, the gap between germline ends came to 22 bases. Method: immunoSEQ multiplex PCR; TCRdb's copy keeps in-frame clones and lacks some. Altogether approximately 83,000 clones are present, almost 95% being singletons, with the ten largest covering roughly 2.2%. This chain connects TRBV27 to TRBJ2-5; D possibly corresponds to TRBD2 (6 bases). Sequencing used peripheral blood, obtained in the third trimester of pregnancy. This receptor was taken from a female donor with multiple sclerosis, enrolled in a pregnancy study. CDR3 amino acids: CASSFERRASVETQYF. The CDR3 DNA is TGTGCCAGCAGTTTCGAGAGGAGGGCGTCGGTAGAAACCCAGTACTTC.